This TCR beta chain was captured by sequencing in a study of control samples from healthy donors and cancer patients. A single count supports this clone. J gave up 2 bases and V 7 bases, and 6 bases lay outside the gene matches. The CDR3 consists of 15 residues. Germline V gene sequence: CDR1 MNHEY, CDR2 SVGAGI. TCRdb keeps only in-frame clones here, not all; method: immunoSEQ multiplex PCR. The sample includes roughly 80,000 clones, nearly 90% seen only once; the top ten take less than 6%. The receptor was derived from a man aged 45-65 years in good health. The chain is built from TRBV6-5 and TRBJ2-3; 10 bases fit TRBD2. The sequenced sample consisted of blood. For the CDR3, the DNA is TGTGCCAGCAAGAATAGCGGGGGGTTCACAGATACGCAGTATTTT. Protein product: CASKNSGGFTDTQYF.